One sample yielded the 8 T cell receptor beta chains listed below, sequenced in a study of human T cells and chemical hapten exposure. As for time point: patch test 1, 2 weeks after DPC sensitization. Treatment noted: therapeutic diphenylcyclopropenone sensitization with weekly scalp DPC. TCRdb analysed the RACE reads with MiXCR anew, one entry per CDR3 protein. The sample has a few hundred thousand distinct CDR3 sequences, 4.8% seen once. Material: whole blood, obtained in connection with sensitization to the hapten diphenylcyclopropenone (DPC). These receptors were taken from a woman between 50 and 59 years old with alopecia areata. Some clones in this sample may be carry-over from other donors' samples.

This clonotype was observed at least ten times. The chain recombines TRBV20-1 with TRBJ2-7; TRBD2 agrees at 11 bases. CDR1 DFQATT and CDR2 SNEGSKA come from the germline V gene (reference sequence). This CDR3 has 15 amino acids. Trimming removed 5 bases from V and 4 bases from J; junction bases left unmatched: 10. The CDR3 here is CSASIPGLAVYEQYF. In DNA, the CDR3 is TGCAGTGCTTCGATTCCGGGACTAGCGGTTTACGAGCAGTACTTC.

This clonotype came up many times. V and J are TRBV2 and TRBJ2-3, with TRBD2 matching over 9 bases. Germline trimming cut 6 bases from V and 3 bases from J; bases unmatched to any gene: 7. Germline-derived CDR1 and CDR2 are SNHLY and FYNNEI. This CDR3 comprises 15 residues. As DNA, the CDR3 is TGTGCCAGCAGCTCGGGACTAGCAGTGACAGATACGCAGTATTTT. It specifies CASSSGLAVTDTQYF.

This clonotype was counted only a few times. The chain is built from TRBV19 and TRBJ1-5; 8 bases are a match to TRBD1. V dropped 7 bases and J dropped 6; count of bases not matched to a gene: 8. The CDR3 is made up of 14 amino acids. Germline V lookup: CDR1 LNHDA, CDR2 SQIVND (reference sequence). The CDR3 here is CASTDRGFVQPQHF. For the CDR3, the DNA is TGTGCCAGTACCGACAGGGGCTTTGTTCAGCCCCAGCATTTT.

This clonotype has at least ten counts. The chain combines TRBV7-9 with TRBJ2-4; perhaps TRBD1 as D (5 bases). From germline, CDR1 is SEHNR and CDR2 FQNEAQ (reference sequence). Trimming shortened V by 2 bases and J by 2 bases, and 16 bases separated the two germline ends. The CDR3 is 17 amino acids. In DNA form, the CDR3 reads TGTGCCAGCAGCTTATGGGGCGCAGGGCTGACCAAAAACATTCAGTACTTC. It encodes CASSLWGAGLTKNIQYF.

This clonotype has at least ten counts. V and J are TRBV7-9 and TRBJ2-5; 7 positions match TRBD1. CDR1 and CDR2 from the germline V gene are SEHNR and FQNEAQ (reference sequence). Trimming took 5 bases from V and 5 from J; bases not matched to a gene: 11. This CDR3 has 15 residues. CDR3 loop: CASSPGTAYGETQYF. CDR3 nucleotides: TGTGCCAGCAGCCCAGGGACAGCCTATGGGGAGACCCAGTACTTC.

This clonotype was detected many times. The chain combines TRBV6-2 or TRBV6-3 with TRBJ1-1; D is uncertain. Trimming left V 8 bases short and J 0 bases short, with 22 bases between. CDR3 length equals 17 residues. CDR1 and CDR2 (germline): MNHEY, SVGEGT. The CDR3 spells CASSLGRRKNMNTEAFF. CDR3 in DNA: TGTGCCAGCTCCCTCGGCCGTAGGAAGAATATGAACACTGAAGCTTTCTTT.

This clonotype has at least ten counts. The chain carries TRBV5-1 and TRBJ1-1, with D tentatively TRBD1 (5 bases). The CDR3 has 14 residues. CDR1 SGHRS and CDR2 YFSETQ come from the germline V gene. Trimming removed 4 bases from V and 5 bases from J, with 15 bases in between. CDR3 sequence: CASSLDTGVTEAFF. CDR3 nucleotide sequence: TGCGCCAGCAGCCTGGACACCGGGGTAACTGAAGCTTTCTTT.

This clonotype showed up just a few times. The rearrangement joins TRBV29-1 to TRBJ2-7; TRBD1 matches at 7 bases. Per the germline V gene, CDR1 is SQVTM and CDR2 is ANQGSEA. The length of the CDR3 is 11 residues. The J segment lost 2 bases and the V segment lost 6 bases, leaving 1 base of the junction unmatched. The CDR3 here is CSVGTAYEQYF. The CDR3 region has the DNA TGCAGCGTGGGGACAGCCTACGAGCAGTACTTC.